This T cell receptor beta chain is from a study of OX40 agonist ivuxolimab in advanced cancers. Study summary: About 44% of patients had received prior checkpoint inhibitor therapy.

V was trimmed by 0 bases and J by 2 bases, leaving 5 bases between them. The CDR3 extends over 15 amino acids. From germline, CDR1 is LGHNA and CDR2 YSLEER. The data were produced by immunoSEQ multiplex PCR, yet TCRdb's version contains in-frame clones alone and is incomplete. Of roughly 55,000 clones in the sample, roughly three quarters are singletons; the top ten hold roughly 4.6%. On this clone: Its target is unknown.

Notes on the study in general: Some patients who did not respond also had low normalized T-cell clonal expansion.

This receptor was obtained from an adult with an advanced solid tumor such as melanoma, head and neck, liver or kidney cancer. Material: CD4+ or CD8+ T cells sorted from blood, obtained in a trial of the OX40 agonist ivuxolimab. The J gene is TRBJ1-6, the V gene TRBV4-3, with D unclear. The CDR3 protein is CASSQEGTYNSPLHF. The CDR3 DNA reads as TGCGCCAGCAGCCAAGAAGGGACCTATAATTCACCCCTCCACTTT.